This TCR beta chain was observed in a study of OX40 agonist ivuxolimab in advanced cancers. Study context: Enrollees could have had prior anti-PD-1, anti-PD-L1 or anti-CTLA-4 therapy, which about 42% had received. Study-wide results and caveats: Average numbers of expanded clones were greater in CD8+ T cells than in CD4+. At 0.1 to 3.0 mg/kg and by week 6, CD4+ and CD8+ T cells in the blood had expanded clonally.

The repertoire was sequenced with immunoSEQ multiplex PCR; TCRdb's copy has only in-frame clones and lacks some. The sample contains fewer than 35,000 clones, about 86% of which appear only once. This clone is medium-sized (0.01 to 0.1%) in the sample. Its antigen is not known. Per the germline V gene, CDR1 is MNHEY and CDR2 is SMNVEV (reference sequence). The CDR3 consists of 18 residues. V was cut by 3 bases and J by 6 bases, with 23 bases left in between. The material sequenced was CD4+ or CD8+ T cells sorted from blood, taken in a trial of the OX40 agonist ivuxolimab. The V and J genes are TRBV27 and TRBJ2-2; a weak D match, TRBD1 (8 bases). The receptor's source is an adult with an advanced solid tumor such as melanoma, head and neck, liver or kidney cancer. CDR3 residues: CASSLARGRGPIAGELFF. CDR3 in DNA: TGTGCCAGCAGTTTGGCCAGGGGGCGGGGGCCTATTGCCGGGGAGCTGTTTTTT.